The 8 T cell receptor beta chains below come from one sample, sequenced in a study of identical twins. MiXCR was run by TCRdb on the 5' RACE reads, yielding one entry per CDR3 protein. The repertoire includes about 290,000 distinct CDR3 sequences, roughly 9.8% of them detected once, and under 7.5% sits in the top ten. A further study also used this sample, focusing on yellow fever vaccine responses in identical twins.

The sequenced sample was CD8+ T cells sorted from blood. These receptors came from a woman under 30 in good health.

This clonotype showed up just a few times. The chain couples TRBV10-1 to TRBJ1-1, with TRBD1 matching 8 bases. The V segment lost 3 bases and the J segment 8 bases; nucleotides outside the gene matches: 8. The CDR3 length is 14 residues. Germline lookup yields CDR1 WNHNN and CDR2 SYGVQD (reference sequence). The CDR3 sequence is CASSDPGQGPEAFF. The CDR3 region has the DNA TGCGCCAGCAGTGATCCCGGACAGGGACCAGAAGCTTTCTTT.

This clonotype was detected only a few times. The chain couples TRBV11-2 to TRBJ2-5; tentatively, D is TRBD1 or TRBD2 (5 bases each). The V gene's germline CDR1 is SGHAT and CDR2 FQNNGV. This CDR3 region has 14 residues. Between the trimmed V and J ends, which lost 7 bases and 9 bases, there was a span of 21 bases. The CDR3 is CASTPGRPPWAQYF. The CDR3 DNA is TGTGCCAGCACCCCGGGACGGCCGCCGTGGGCCCAGTACTTC.

About this clonotype: The junction departs from the called germline gene at one end, perhaps through a read error. V gene TRBV7-9 combines with J gene TRBJ2-6; 8 nucleotides match TRBD1. The CDR3 is made up of 15 amino acids. Germline V gives CDR1 SEHNR, CDR2 FQNEAQ (reference sequence). CDR3 sequence: CASRQGDWGANILTF. Written as DNA, the CDR3 is TGTGCCAGCAGACAGGGGGACTGGGGGGCCAACATCCTGACTTTC. The full variable domain, its missing parts supplied by reference TRBV7-9 and TRBJ2-6, is DTGVSQNPRHKITKRGQNVTFRCDPISEHNRLYWYRQTLGQGPEFLTYFQNEAQLEKSRLLSDRFSAERPKGSFSTLEIQRTEQGDSAMYLCASRQGDWGANILTFGAGSRLTVL.

The chain joins TRBV12-3 or TRBV12-4 to TRBJ2-1; D tentatively fits TRBD1 or TRBD2 (5 bases each). The length of the CDR3 is 14 residues. V lost 6 bases to trimming and J lost 2 bases, with 11 bases between them. This CDR3 reads CASRLGTTYNEQFF. The CDR3 DNA follows: TGTGCCAGCAGACTCGGGACGACCTACAATGAGCAGTTCTTC.

This clonotype occurred many times. This chain joins TRBV7-9 and TRBJ2-4; D gene uncertain. This CDR3 spans 14 amino acids. CDR1 is SEHNR and CDR2 is FQNEAQ in the germline V gene (reference sequence). V was pared by 1 base and J by 10 bases, with 14 bases between. The CDR3 DNA sequence: TGTGCCAGCAGCTTAGACGGCGACCCAGGTATTCAGTACTTC. Encoded protein: CASSLDGDPGIQYF.

This clonotype showed up many times. The gene calls are TRBV6-1 and TRBJ2-6; D gene unclear. Germline V CDR1 and CDR2: MNHNS, SASEGT. The V and J ends lost 4 bases and 1 base respectively, with 5 bases between them. The CDR3 sequence is 14 residues long. For the CDR3, the DNA is TGTGCCAGCAGTGCCACATCTGGGGCCAACGTCCTGACTTTC. This gives the protein CASSATSGANVLTF.

The V and J genes are TRBV6-1 and TRBJ2-3; 13 bases are a match to TRBD2. The CDR3 spans 18 residues. The V gene end was trimmed by 6 bases and the J gene end by 4 bases; junction bases not matched to a gene: 13. Germline CDR1 MNHNS, CDR2 SASEGT. The CDR3 coding sequence is TGTGCCAGCAGCCAAACCGGGACTAGCGGGGTAAAACCAGATACGCAGTATTTT. It specifies CASSQTGTSGVKPDTQYF.

The V gene is TRBV5-5, the J gene TRBJ2-7; D not certain. This CDR3 spans 14 amino acids. Trimming took 8 bases from V and 2 from J, leaving 17 bases between them. Per the germline V gene, CDR1 is SGHKS and CDR2 is YYEKEE (reference sequence). The CDR3 bases are TGTGCCAGGGGCCAGGCGTCACTGCCCTACGAGCAGTACTTC. Encoded protein: CARGQASLPYEQYF.